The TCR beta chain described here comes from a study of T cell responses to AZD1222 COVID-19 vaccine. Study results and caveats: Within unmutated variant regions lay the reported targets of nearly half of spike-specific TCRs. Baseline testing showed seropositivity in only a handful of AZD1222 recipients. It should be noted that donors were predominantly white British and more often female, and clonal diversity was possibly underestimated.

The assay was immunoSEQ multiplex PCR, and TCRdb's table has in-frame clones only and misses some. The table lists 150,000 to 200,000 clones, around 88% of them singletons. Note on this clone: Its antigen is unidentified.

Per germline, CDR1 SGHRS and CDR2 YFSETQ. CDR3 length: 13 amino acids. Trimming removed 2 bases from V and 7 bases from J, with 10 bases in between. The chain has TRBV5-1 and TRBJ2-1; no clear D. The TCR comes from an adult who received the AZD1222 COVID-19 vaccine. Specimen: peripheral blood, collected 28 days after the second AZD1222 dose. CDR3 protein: CASSFEATNEQFF. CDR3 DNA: TGCGCCAGCAGCTTTGAGGCTACTAATGAGCAGTTCTTC.